The 11 T cell receptor beta chains below come from one sample, sequenced in a study of blood T cells in healthy people across ages. The use of a sample-barcoded 5' primer and a J-beta primer mix characterized a second PCR of roughly 6 to 11 cycles. From the 5' RACE reads, TCRdb called clonotypes with MiXCR, one entry per CDR3 protein. This table has 550,000 to 750,000 distinct CDR3 sequences, 21% appearing once. Sequenced input: blood. The origin of the receptors is a man aged 65 to 79 in good health.

This clonotype has only a few counts. The chain uses TRBV7-9 and TRBJ2-2, with D uncertain. The germline gives CDR1 SEHNR, CDR2 FQNEAQ (reference sequence). CDR3 length: 15 amino acids. Trimming removed 4 bases from V and 4 bases from J, with 13 bases in between. The DNA for the CDR3 is TGTGCCAGCAGCTACACAGAAACCCTCACCGGGGAGCTGTTTTTT. It is translated as CASSYTETLTGELFF. Full variable domain (rest looked up from reference TRBV7-9 and TRBJ2-2): DTGVSQNPRHKITKRGQNVTFRCDPISEHNRLYWYRQTLGQGPEFLTYFQNEAQLEKSRLLSDRFSAERPKGSFSTLEIQRTEQGDSAMYLCASSYTETLTGELFFGEGSRLTVL.

The rearrangement joins TRBV12-3 or TRBV12-4 to TRBJ2-5; 12 bases are a match to TRBD2. This CDR3 contains 16 residues. J was trimmed by 2 bases and V by 3 bases; bases with no gene match: 4. The CDR3 here is CASSFQTSGRQETQYF. DNA for the CDR3: TGTGCCAGCAGTTTCCAGACTAGCGGGAGACAAGAGACCCAGTACTTC.

Only a few counts were recorded for this clonotype. The chain joins TRBV3-1 to TRBJ2-1, with 12 bases identical to TRBD1. The better agreement between TRBJ2-7 and the DNA end casts doubt on the J call. CDR3 length: 15 residues. Germline loops: CDR1 LGHDT, CDR2 YNNKEL (reference sequence). CDR3 sequence: CASSHAGQGAYEQYF. CDR3 nucleotide sequence: TGTGCCAGCAGCCACGCGGGACAGGGGGCTTACGAGCAGTACTTC.

This clonotype was counted a few times. The chain combines TRBV12-3 or TRBV12-4 with TRBJ1-1; 8 nucleotides align to TRBD1. The V segment lost 2 bases and the J segment 0 bases; nucleotides outside the gene matches: 2. The CDR3 loop spans 15 amino acids. CDR3 nucleotides: TGTGCCAGCAGTTTACAGGGGGCTGTGAACACTGAAGCTTTCTTT. Encoded protein: CASSLQGAVNTEAFF.

In regard to this clonotype: A junction boundary mismatches the germline segment, possibly from a read error. V usage is TRBV7-8 and J usage is TRBJ2-4; the match to TRBD1 covers 8 bases. Per germline, CDR1 SGHVS and CDR2 FQNEAQ. The CDR3 has 13 amino acids. The CDR3 sequence: CAGSPRGLGIQYF. CDR3 DNA: TGTGCCGGCAGCCCCAGGGGGCTGGGCATTCAGTACTTC.

This clonotype was counted ten times or more. The V and J genes are TRBV11-2 and TRBJ2-2, with D unresolved. The CDR3 runs to 12 residues. Between the trimmed V and J ends, which lost 3 bases and 7 bases, there was a span of 6 bases. Germline assignment: CDR1 SGHAT and CDR2 FQNNGV. The CDR3 spells CASSFGSGELFF. The CDR3 DNA reads as TGTGCCAGCAGCTTTGGCAGCGGGGAGCTGTTTTTT.

This clonotype was observed a handful of times. The chain uses TRBV3-1 and TRBJ2-5; D unresolved. V gave up 7 bases and J gave up 1 base, with 13 bases separating them. This CDR3 has 14 amino acids. Germline-derived CDR1 and CDR2 are LGHDT and YNNKEL (reference sequence). The CDR3 region has the DNA TGTGCCAGCAACCTGTGGTCCATCCAAGAGACCCAGTACTTC. Its translation: CASNLWSIQETQYF.

The V gene is TRBV10-3, the J gene TRBJ2-3; D gene ambiguous. This CDR3 has 14 amino acids. Trimming left V 2 bases short and J 2 bases short, with 8 bases between. Germline CDR1 reads ENHRY; CDR2 reads SYGVKD. This CDR3 is CAISEVVPTDTQYF. The CDR3 nucleotides are TGTGCCATCAGTGAGGTCGTTCCCACAGATACGCAGTATTTT.

This rearrangement joins TRBV6-2 or TRBV6-3 to TRBJ2-3; 8 bases match TRBD2. V was clipped by 4 bases and J by 6 bases; unmatched bases: 6. The CDR3 is 14 residues long. From germline, CDR1 is MNHEY and CDR2 SVGEGT. This chain's CDR3 is CASSSAGGSDTQYF. The CDR3 nucleotides read TGTGCCAGCAGTTCTGCGGGAGGTTCCGATACGCAGTATTTT.

The rearrangement joins TRBV5-1 to TRBJ2-5, with TRBD2 matching over 9 bases. The J call may not be correct, given that the DNA end is closer to TRBJ2-1. From germline, CDR1 is SGHRS and CDR2 YFSETQ. This CDR3 has 15 residues. The DNA of the CDR3 is TGCGCCAGCAGCTTCATGCGGGAGGGCCGGAATGAGCAGTTCTTC. Translating gives CASSFMREGRNEQFF.

This clonotype appeared a few times. The chain joins TRBV2 to TRBJ2-7; 14 positions match TRBD2. CDR1 and CDR2 (germline): SNHLY, FYNNEI. This CDR3 contains 21 residues. J gave up 4 bases and V 0 bases, and 17 bases lay outside the gene matches. CDR3 amino acids: CASSEAPHPLRTSGGLYEQYF. CDR3 in DNA: TGTGCCAGCAGTGAAGCCCCCCACCCTCTTCGGACTAGCGGGGGGTTGTACGAGCAGTACTTC. Supplemented by reference TRBV2 and TRBJ2-7, the full variable domain reads EPEVTQTPSHQVTQMGQEVILRCVPISNHLYFYWYRQILGQKVEFLVSFYNNEISEKSEIFDDQFSVERPDGSNFTLKIRSTKLEDSAMYFCASSEAPHPLRTSGGLYEQYFGPGTRLTVT.